A single T cell receptor beta chain is shown here with its context. Its antigen is currently unknown. The sample originates from a study of CD8 T cells in ankylosing spondylitis. Study findings and constraints: Apparently characteristic of ankylosing spondylitis blood was a TCR beta motif (fewer than ten highly homologous variants). Prior work had noted some motif variants in reactive arthritis blood and synovial fluid. Significantly higher representation of disease-linked clones was reported for matched ankylosing spondylitis synovial fluid.

The V segment lost 6 bases and the J segment 0 bases; nucleotides outside the gene matches: 1. The CDR3 is 14 residues long. Germline CDR1 SNHLY, CDR2 FYNNEI. It was by quantitative 5'-RACE with molecular barcodes that TCR beta libraries were made. TCRdb used MiXCR to reprocess the 5' RACE reads, holding one entry per CDR3 protein. The data show roughly 440,000 distinct CDR3 sequences, with roughly a sixth seen just once and about 0.94% held by the top ten. The sequence derives from a male donor with ankylosing spondylitis. The V gene is TRBV2, the J gene TRBJ2-1; 8 nucleotides agree with TRBD1. The sample was blood, either unsorted or a sorted T cell fraction (not recorded which). This chain's CDR3 is CASRGQASYNEQFF. In nucleotides, the CDR3 is TGTGCCAGCAGGGGACAGGCCTCCTACAATGAGCAGTTCTTC.